A single sample gave rise to the 19 T cell receptor beta chains below, sequenced in a study of blood T cell repertoires in COVID-19. Data came from immunoSEQ multiplex PCR; TCRdb stores just in-frame clones and leaves some out. This table has around 140,000 clones, 70% to 90% appearing once. Sequencing was carried out using peripheral blood. These receptors were obtained from a woman aged 60-75 years with acute or convalescent COVID-19.

The chain couples TRBV5-1 to TRBJ2-5; maybe TRBD2 (6 bases). V lost 2 bases to trimming and J lost 1 base, with 12 bases between them. The CDR3 sequence is 15 residues long. CDR1 is SGHRS, CDR2 YFSETQ, per germline. CDR3 DNA: TGCGCCAGCAGCTTATCAGCGGGTGGCCAAGAGACCCAGTACTTC. This sequence encodes CASSLSAGGQETQYF.

The CDR3 sequence is CASSQSGINYGYTF. As DNA, the CDR3 is TGCGCCAGCAGCCAATCGGGTATTAACTATGGCTACACCTTC. The chain employs TRBV4-1 and TRBJ1-2; D remains unclear. Germline V CDR1 and CDR2: MGHRA, YSYEKL. Trimming took 2 bases from V and 1 from J, leaving 8 bases between them. The CDR3 covers 14 residues.

The chain combines TRBV7-2 with TRBJ1-6; 8 bases agree with TRBD1. The CDR3 is made up of 16 amino acids. The ends lost 5 bases at V and 7 bases at J; junction bases unmatched: 10. Per the germline V gene, CDR1 is SGHTA and CDR2 is FQGNSA. The CDR3 coding sequence is TGTGCCAGCAGCAAACTAGGGACAGGACTAAATTCACCCCTCCACTTT. Translation: CASSKLGTGLNSPLHF.

This chain joins TRBV20-1 and TRBJ2-1, with D possibly TRBD1 on 6 matching bases. The germline gives CDR1 DFQATT, CDR2 SNEGSKA (reference sequence). The length of the CDR3 is 11 residues. The CDR3 here is CRATGINEQFF. The CDR3 nucleotides are TGCAGGGCGACAGGAATCAATGAGCAGTTCTTC.

The rearrangement uses TRBV10-3 and TRBJ2-7, with 14 nucleotides matching TRBD2. This CDR3 has 18 amino acids. The J segment lost 2 bases and the V segment lost 6 bases, leaving 12 bases of the junction unmatched. The germline V gene has CDR1 ENHRY and CDR2 SYGVKD. In DNA, the CDR3 is TGTGCCATCAGCTTCGGACTAGCGGGGGGATCGGGAACCTACGAGCAGTACTTC. Its protein is CAISFGLAGGSGTYEQYF.

The chain combines TRBV7-9 with TRBJ2-5, with D tentatively TRBD2 (5 bases). Trimming pared 9 bases from V and 2 bases from J, leaving 13 bases between. The CDR3 totals 13 residues. In germline, CDR1 is SEHNR, CDR2 FQNEAQ (reference sequence). CDR3 sequence reads: CASTDGLQETQYF. The CDR3 nucleotides are TGTGCCAGTACCGACGGACTTCAAGAGACCCAGTACTTC.

The chain recombines TRBV6-5 with TRBJ1-2, with 9 bases aligning to TRBD1. After removal of 0 bases from V and 8 bases from J, the junction contained 7 bases not matched to a gene. CDR1 is MNHEY and CDR2 is SVGAGI in the germline V gene. The CDR3 is made up of 15 amino acids. CDR3 in amino acids: CASSYSGQGFGGYTF. DNA of the CDR3: TGTGCCAGCAGTTACTCGGGACAGGGTTTTGGAGGCTACACCTTC.

The chain's CDR3 is CSVGQVGTDTQYF. The CDR3 DNA is TGCAGCGTTGGACAGGTTGGCACAGATACGCAGTATTTT. This sequence joins TRBV29-1 and TRBJ2-3, with D maybe TRBD1 (6 bases). The germline V gene has CDR1 SQVTM and CDR2 ANQGSEA. The CDR3 is made up of 13 amino acids. V was shortened by 4 bases and J by 1 base, with 9 bases between the two germline ends.

The chain couples TRBV18 to TRBJ1-6; D is possibly TRBD1 (6 bases). The germline gives CDR1 KGHSH, CDR2 LQKENI. The CDR3 totals 21 residues. Deletions cut 2 bases from V and 6 bases from J, with 29 bases between. For the CDR3, the DNA is TGTGCCAGCTCACCAAGGGGAACCGGGACCGCAGGGGCGCCTCGTAATTCACCCCTCCACTTT. It encodes CASSPRGTGTAGAPRNSPLHF.

The rearrangement joins TRBV5-5 to TRBJ2-2; 7 positions agree with TRBD2. Germline trimming cut 0 bases from V and 3 bases from J; bases unmatched to any gene: 8. CDR3 size: 17 residues. Per the germline V gene, CDR1 is SGHKS and CDR2 is YYEKEE (reference sequence). The CDR3 sequence: CASSLDGFAGDTGELFF. Written as DNA, the CDR3 is TGTGCCAGCAGCTTGGACGGGTTTGCGGGGGACACCGGGGAGCTGTTTTTT.

V is TRBV6-5 and J is TRBJ1-1; D not resolved. Germline values: CDR1 MNHEY, CDR2 SVGAGI. V was clipped by 2 bases and J by 7 bases, with 5 bases between them. CDR3 length: 11 amino acids. The CDR3 sequence: CASSYGGEAFF. The CDR3 nucleotides read TGTGCCAGCAGTTACGGCGGTGAAGCTTTCTTT.

The rearrangement links TRBV24-1 to TRBJ2-7; D gene ambiguous. The germline V gene has CDR1 KGHDR and CDR2 SFDVKD. Trimming removed 5 bases at V and 0 bases at J, with 7 bases between. This CDR3 is built from 13 residues. CDR3 nucleotides: TGTGCCACCAGTGGTCCGGGCTCCTACGAGCAGTACTTC. This translates into CATSGPGSYEQYF.

V and J are TRBV19 and TRBJ1-1; D might be TRBD1 (5 bases). Germline assignment: CDR1 LNHDA and CDR2 SQIVND (reference sequence). The CDR3 length is 14 residues. Trimming pared 7 bases from V and 0 bases from J, leaving 12 bases between. CDR3 DNA: TGTGCCAGTAAGTTTGCAGGGATGAACACTGAAGCTTTCTTT. Translated, it gives CASKFAGMNTEAFF.

This clone was recorded only once. This sequence joins TRBV3-1 (or the pseudogene TRBV3-2) and TRBJ2-7; maybe TRBD2 (6 bases). Germline-derived CDR1 and CDR2 are LGHDT and YNNKEL (reference sequence). V was cut by 0 bases and J by 6 bases, with 18 bases left in between. This CDR3 contains 16 residues. The CDR3 DNA sequence: TGTGCCAGCAGCCAAGATCAAGTTCTGGAGGGTACCGAGCAGTACTTC. Translated, it gives CASSQDQVLEGTEQYF.

The chain employs TRBV13 and TRBJ2-5, with 7 bases aligning to TRBD2. The CDR3 runs 14 residues. With V trimmed by 3 bases and J by 4 bases, 5 bases remained unmatched. CDR1 and CDR2 (germline): PRHDT, FYEKMQ (reference sequence). The CDR3 sequence is CASSLEAGVETQYF. The CDR3 nucleotides read TGTGCCAGCAGCTTGGAGGCGGGGGTAGAGACCCAGTACTTC.

This clone has only one observation. V usage is TRBV5-4 and J usage is TRBJ2-5, with D uncertain. Germline CDR1 is SGHNT and CDR2 is YYREEE (reference sequence). The CDR3 loop spans 14 amino acids. V was pared by 3 bases and J by 2 bases, with 11 bases between. CDR3 in amino acids: CASSSYSLQETQYF. The DNA of the CDR3 is TGTGCCAGCAGCTCATACTCCCTTCAAGAGACCCAGTACTTC.

This chain uses TRBV4-3 with TRBJ2-1, with 8 bases fitting TRBD2. This CDR3 region has 17 residues. With V trimmed by 0 bases and J by 8 bases, 12 bases remained unmatched. Germline V gene lookup returns CDR1 LGHNA and CDR2 YSLEER. The DNA for the CDR3 is TGCGCCAGCAGCCAAGAACCCTTCCGGGGGGGTATCGATGAGCAGTTCTTC. It translates to CASSQEPFRGGIDEQFF.

As for this clone: Other DNA sequences in the same sample also yield this CDR3. This chain uses TRBV18 with TRBJ1-1; D remains unclear. V was shortened by 3 bases and J by 5 bases, with 13 bases between the two germline ends. The CDR3 spans 14 residues. The germline CDR1 and CDR2 sequences are KGHSH and LQKENI. The CDR3 region has the DNA TGTGCCAGCTCACCCCCCGCAACGAGGACTGAAGCTTTCTTT. Protein sequence: CASSPPATRTEAFF. Variable domain in full (rest from reference TRBV18 and TRBJ1-1): NAGVMQNPRHLVRRRGQEARLRCSPMKGHSHVYWYRQLPEEGLKFMVYLQKENIIDESGMPKERFSAEFPKEGPSILRIQQVVRGDSAAYFCASSPPATRTEAFFGQGTRLTVV.

The J gene is TRBJ1-6, the V gene TRBV5-1; 11 bases agree with TRBD1. This CDR3 has 16 amino acids. From germline, CDR1 is SGHRS and CDR2 YFSETQ. V dropped 4 bases and J dropped 4; count of bases not matched to a gene: 4. The CDR3 DNA reads TGCGCCAGCAGCCTCGGGACAGGGGGGTATAATTCACCCCTCCACTTT. This encodes CASSLGTGGYNSPLHF.